The 18 T cell receptor beta chains given below trace back to one sample, sequenced in a study of blood T cells in healthy people across ages. It was with a sample-barcoded 5' primer and a J-beta primer mix that a second PCR of roughly 7 to 12 cycles was run. TCRdb re-derived calls from the 5' RACE reads in MiXCR, one entry per CDR3 protein. The table has over 1,500,000 distinct CDR3 sequences, around 48% seen once. The sequenced sample consisted of blood. These receptors were obtained from a middle-aged woman in good health.

This clonotype was seen only once. A read error may be the cause here, since a much bigger clone is one base away. CDR3: CASSERGQGNTEAFF. CDR3 nucleotide sequence: TGCGCCAGCAGCGAGCGGGGACAGGGGAACACTGAAGCTTTCTTT. This chain joins TRBV5-1 and TRBJ1-1, with 9 bases lining up with TRBD1. The CDR3 loop spans 15 amino acids. Germline trimming cut 4 bases from V and 1 base from J; bases unmatched to any gene: 5. Germline assignment: CDR1 SGHRS and CDR2 YFSETQ.

V usage is TRBV29-1 and J usage is TRBJ2-5, with 10 bases that match TRBD1. The CDR3 loop spans 13 amino acids. Losses at the gene ends were 5 bases for V and 5 bases for J; bases not matched to a gene: 5. Germline assignment: CDR1 SQVTM and CDR2 ANQGSEA. The CDR3 loop is CSVRGQGMETQYF. CDR3 in DNA: TGCAGCGTTCGGGGACAGGGGATGGAGACCCAGTACTTC.

The chain uses TRBV6-1 and TRBJ1-6; 9 bases agree with TRBD1. V lost 7 bases to trimming and J lost 7 bases; unmatched junction nucleotides: 8. The CDR3 is made up of 15 amino acids. Germline V gives CDR1 MNHNS, CDR2 SASEGT. CDR3: CASIQGQGRNSPLHF. In DNA form, the CDR3 reads TGTGCCAGCATCCAAGGACAGGGGAGGAATTCACCCCTCCACTTT.

This rearrangement joins TRBV4-3 to TRBJ1-2; 8 bases match TRBD1. Germline V gene data show CDR1 as LGHNA and CDR2 as YSLEER. With 1 base clipped from V and 5 bases from J, the junction kept 9 bases outside the gene matches. The CDR3 loop spans 16 amino acids. This chain's CDR3 is CASSQVTHGTGYGYTF. As DNA, the CDR3 is TGCGCCAGCAGCCAAGTTACCCACGGGACAGGTTATGGCTACACCTTC.

The chain is built from TRBV13 and TRBJ2-4; 13 nucleotides match TRBD2. The better agreement between TRBJ2-7 and the DNA end casts doubt on the J call. Germline V gene data show CDR1 as PRHDT and CDR2 as FYEKMQ (reference sequence). CDR3 length equals 17 residues. CDR3 in amino acids: CASSLVGLAGDPYEQYF. The CDR3 region has the DNA TGTGCCAGCAGCTTAGTAGGACTAGCGGGGGACCCCTACGAGCAGTACTTC.

This clonotype was seen once. A much larger clone lies a single base off, so this may be a read error. CDR3 in DNA: TGCGCCAGCAGCCAGACAGTGGGCGGATTGGAGACCCAGTACTTC. It codes for CASSQTVGGLETQYF. The chain carries TRBV4-1 and TRBJ2-7, with a tentative D call TRBD1 (5 bases). The J call is in doubt because the DNA end fits TRBJ2-5 better. Germline values: CDR1 MGHRA, CDR2 YSYEKL. This CDR3 has 15 residues.

J is TRBJ2-5 and V is TRBV6-6, with unresolved D. The CDR3 totals 17 residues. Germline CDR1 reads MNHNY; CDR2 reads SVGAGI (reference sequence). V gave up 4 bases and J gave up 2 bases, with 20 bases separating them. The CDR3 nucleotides read TGTGCCAGCAGTTCCCCCTCACTGTCAAGACGACAAGAGACCCAGTACTTC. It encodes CASSSPSLSRRQETQYF.

The gene calls are TRBV5-5 and TRBJ2-5; TRBD1 aligns across 12 bases. The germline V gene encodes CDR1 SGHKS and CDR2 YYEKEE (reference sequence). Losses at the gene ends were 3 bases for V and 5 bases for J; bases not matched to a gene: 8. This CDR3 spans 16 amino acids. The chain's CDR3 is CASSSAGTGGYETQYF. The CDR3 DNA reads as TGTGCCAGCAGCTCGGCAGGGACAGGGGGCTATGAGACCCAGTACTTC.

The genes are TRBV5-1 and TRBJ2-5; D may be TRBD1 (5 bases). The CDR3 consists of 16 residues. V dropped 2 bases and J dropped 4 bases, with 18 bases sitting between them. Germline CDR1 SGHRS, CDR2 YFSETQ. The DNA of the CDR3 is TGCGCCAGCAGCTTCCGATTCGCAGGGTCTAGAGAGACCCAGTACTTC. Its translation: CASSFRFAGSRETQYF.

This chain links TRBV29-1 with TRBJ2-3, with 9 bases aligning to TRBD1. CDR3 size: 15 residues. Germline CDR1 is SQVTM and CDR2 is ANQGSEA. Trimming at V came to 8 bases and at J to 4 bases, leaving 13 bases not matched to a gene. The CDR3 loop reads CSTTVGTGRSDTQYF. CDR3 DNA sequence: TGCAGCACCACGGTTGGGACAGGGAGGTCAGATACGCAGTATTTT.

This chain links TRBV27 with TRBJ2-1; 10 nucleotides match TRBD2. CDR1 and CDR2 (germline): MNHEY, SMNVEV (reference sequence). The CDR3 has 16 residues. With V trimmed by 4 bases and J by 3 bases, 6 bases remained unmatched. The CDR3 sequence: CASSSSGGAYYNEQFF. CDR3 bases: TGTGCCAGCAGTTCCAGCGGGGGGGCCTACTACAATGAGCAGTTCTTC.

This clonotype was detected only a few times. V and J are TRBV11-1 and TRBJ1-2; 10 bases are shared with TRBD1. The germline V gene encodes CDR1 SGHAT and CDR2 FQDESV (reference sequence). After removal of 3 bases from V and 8 bases from J, the junction contained 9 bases not matched to a gene. The CDR3 is made up of 15 amino acids. CDR3 protein: CASSLDRDRGRGYTF. The CDR3 bases are TGTGCCAGCAGCTTGGACCGTGACAGGGGGCGCGGCTACACCTTC.

This clonotype was found a few times. The chain's CDR3 is CASSSEEYRGNEQFF. The CDR3 DNA reads TGTGCCAGCAGCTCAGAAGAATACAGGGGCAATGAGCAGTTCTTC. The genes are TRBV7-8 and TRBJ2-1, with 7 bases lining up with TRBD1. Germline CDR1 SGHVS, CDR2 FQNEAQ. J lost 6 bases, V lost 4 bases, and 9 bases had no gene match. This CDR3 has 15 amino acids. Full variable domain (rest looked up from reference TRBV7-8 and TRBJ2-1): GAGVSQSPRYKVAKRGQDVALRCDPISGHVSLFWYQQALGQGPEFLTYFQNEAQLDKSGLPSDRFFAERPEGSVSTLKIQRTQQEDSAVYLCASSSEEYRGNEQFFGPGTRLTVL.

The rearrangement links TRBV10-3 to TRBJ1-1; possibly TRBD1 for D (5 bases). This CDR3 is 14 amino acids long. Looked up from germline, CDR1 is ENHRY and CDR2 is SYGVKD. V lost 2 bases, J lost 1 base, and 8 bases lay in between. The CDR3 sequence: CAISEPDRNTEAFF. The DNA of the CDR3 is TGTGCCATCAGTGAGCCCGACAGGAACACTGAAGCTTTCTTT.

V gene TRBV7-2 combines with J gene TRBJ2-1; D may correspond to TRBD1 or TRBD2 (5 bases each). The CDR3 is made up of 12 amino acids. The germline V and J ends were trimmed by 8 bases and 9 bases, with 14 bases remaining between them. The germline CDR1 and CDR2 sequences are SGHTA and FQGNSA. The CDR3 bases are TGTGCCAGCGGAGCGAGGGGCGCTGAGCAGTTCTTC. Its translation: CASGARGAEQFF.

J is TRBJ2-1 and V is TRBV6-1; 10 positions match TRBD2. CDR1 is MNHNS, CDR2 SASEGT, per germline. Trimming at V came to 6 bases and at J to 0 bases, leaving 20 bases not matched to a gene. The CDR3 loop spans 21 amino acids. CDR3 DNA: TGTGCCAGCAGCCCCGATTTAATAGCGGGGGGCCAAAGAGGCTCCTACAATGAGCAGTTCTTC. This codes for CASSPDLIAGGQRGSYNEQFF.

The rearrangement links TRBV10-3 to TRBJ1-2; D call uncertain. V was cut by 6 bases and J by 5 bases, with 10 bases left in between. There are 12 residues in the CDR3. CDR1 and CDR2 from the germline V gene are ENHRY and SYGVKD. Written as DNA, the CDR3 is TGTGCCATCAGCCACGGTGGGTATGGCTACACCTTC. Translation gives CAISHGGYGYTF.

The chain employs TRBV18 and TRBJ1-2; no reliable D call. Germline-derived CDR1 and CDR2 are KGHSH and LQKENI. The CDR3 has 14 residues. Between the trimmed V and J ends, which lost 3 bases and 5 bases, there was a span of 13 bases. This chain's CDR3 is CASSPASDTYGYTF. The CDR3 coding sequence is TGTGCCAGCTCACCCGCGTCTGACACATATGGCTACACCTTC. Based on the CDR3 plus reference TRBV18 and TRBJ1-2, the full variable domain is NAGVMQNPRHLVRRRGQEARLRCSPMKGHSHVYWYRQLPEEGLKFMVYLQKENIIDESGMPKERFSAEFPKEGPSILRIQQVVRGDSAAYFCASSPASDTYGYTFGSGTRLTVV.